This entry features one T cell receptor beta chain sequence. No antigen is known for it. Trimming left V 4 bases short and J 11 bases short, with 12 bases between. This CDR3 comprises 12 residues. The V gene's germline CDR1 is SSHAT and CDR2 FNYEAQ (reference sequence). This sample is drawn from a study of OX40 agonist ivuxolimab in advanced cancers. Turning to the study itself: Prior therapy, whether anti-PD-1, anti-PD-L1 or anti-CTLA-4, was allowed, and approximately 37% had some.

Study results and caveats: Also present in some nonresponders was a low level of normalized T-cell clonal expansion. In general, CD8+ T cells held more expanded clones than CD4+ did, on average. Clonal expansion was seen in CD4+ and CD8+ blood T cells by week 6 at 0.1 to 3.0 mg/kg.

Data came from immunoSEQ multiplex PCR; TCRdb stores just in-frame clones and leaves some out. The sample shows 55,000 to 60,000 clones, around 84% of them seen only once. The chain is built from TRBV7-7 and TRBJ2-1; D is unclear. The sequence came from an adult with an advanced solid tumor such as melanoma, head and neck, liver or kidney cancer. The source was CD4+ or CD8+ T cells sorted from blood, collected in a trial of the OX40 agonist ivuxolimab. The CDR3 loop is CASSSIDGKQFF. The CDR3 coding sequence is TGTGCCAGCAGCTCGATCGACGGAAAGCAGTTCTTC.